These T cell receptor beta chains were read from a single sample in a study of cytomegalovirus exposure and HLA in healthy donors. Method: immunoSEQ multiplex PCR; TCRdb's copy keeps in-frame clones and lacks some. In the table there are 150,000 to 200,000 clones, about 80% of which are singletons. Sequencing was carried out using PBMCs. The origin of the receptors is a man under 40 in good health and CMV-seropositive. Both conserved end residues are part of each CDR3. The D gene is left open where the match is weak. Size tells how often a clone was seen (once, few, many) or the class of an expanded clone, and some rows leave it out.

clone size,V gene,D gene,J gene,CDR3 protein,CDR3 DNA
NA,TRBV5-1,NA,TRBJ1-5,CASSLGGGESNQPQHF,TGCGCCAGCAGCTTGGGTGGGGGCGAGAGCAATCAGCCCCAGCATTTT
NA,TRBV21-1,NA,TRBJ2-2,CASTSSLGTGENTGELFF,TGTGCCAGCACCTCTTCCCTCGGGACAGGGGAGAACACCGGGGAGCTGTTTTTT
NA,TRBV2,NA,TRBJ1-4,CASSVRQGGEKLFF,TGTGCCAGCAGTGTAAGGCAGGGCGGTGAAAAACTGTTTTTT
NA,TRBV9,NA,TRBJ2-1,CASSVATLTGKNEQFF,TGTGCCAGCAGCGTAGCTACCCTAACAGGGAAAAATGAGCAGTTCTTC
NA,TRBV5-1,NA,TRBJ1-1,CASSLAVGQNTEAFF,TGCGCCAGCAGCTTGGCCGTGGGACAGAACACTGAAGCTTTCTTT
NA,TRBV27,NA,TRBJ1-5,CASSQTGLQPQHF,TGTGCCAGCAGTCAGACAGGCCTTCAGCCCCAGCATTTT
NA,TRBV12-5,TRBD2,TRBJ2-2,CASGLGTSGMGPGELFF,TGTGCTAGTGGTTTGGGGACTAGCGGGATGGGCCCCGGGGAGCTGTTTTTT
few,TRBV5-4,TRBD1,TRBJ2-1,CASSTTGANEQFF,TGTGCCAGCAGCACGACAGGGGCCAATGAGCAGTTCTTC
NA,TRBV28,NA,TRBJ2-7,CASSLSGPYEQYF,TGTGCCAGCAGTTTAAGCGGGCCGTACGAGCAGTACTTC
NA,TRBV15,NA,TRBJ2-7,CATSRGLSETYEQYF,TGTGCCACCAGCAGAGGTCTCAGCGAGACCTACGAGCAGTACTTC
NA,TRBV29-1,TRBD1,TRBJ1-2,CSVEEGQGVTGYTF,TGCAGCGTTGAAGAGGGACAGGGGGTAACTGGCTACACCTTC
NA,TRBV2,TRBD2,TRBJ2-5,CASSWGGETQYF,TGTGCCAGCAGTTGGGGGGGGGAGACCCAGTACTTC
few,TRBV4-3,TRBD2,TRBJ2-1,CASSQGRLAGAHNEQFF,TGCGCCAGCAGCCAAGGGAGACTAGCGGGGGCCCACAATGAGCAGTTCTTC
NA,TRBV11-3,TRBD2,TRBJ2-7,CASSVSGGITYEQYF,TGTGCCAGCAGCGTTAGCGGGGGGATAACCTACGAGCAGTACTTC
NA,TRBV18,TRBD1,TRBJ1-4,CASSPATGGDEKLFF,TGTGCCAGCTCACCAGCGACAGGGGGGGATGAAAAACTGTTTTTT
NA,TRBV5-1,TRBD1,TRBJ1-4,CASSLGQGNEKLFF,TGCGCCAGCAGCCTCGGACAGGGTAATGAAAAACTGTTTTTT
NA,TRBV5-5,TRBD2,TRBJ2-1,CASSFLQGLAGIDEQFF,TGTGCCAGCAGCTTCCTCCAAGGACTAGCGGGAATCGATGAGCAGTTCTTC
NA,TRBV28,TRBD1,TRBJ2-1,CASSFFRGPASGLQFF,TGTGCCAGCAGTTTTTTCAGGGGGCCAGCCTCGGGACTGCAGTTCTTC
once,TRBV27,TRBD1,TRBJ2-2,CASSWAGGNTGELFF,TGTGCCAGCAGTTGGGCAGGGGGAAACACCGGGGAGCTGTTTTTT
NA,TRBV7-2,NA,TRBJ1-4,CASSLQGPEKLFF,TGTGCCAGCAGCTTACAGGGGCCGGAAAAACTGTTTTTT
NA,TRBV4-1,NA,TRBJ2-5,CASSSQMGQQETQYF,TGCGCCAGCAGCTCCCAGATGGGACAACAAGAGACCCAGTACTTC
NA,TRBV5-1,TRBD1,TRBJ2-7,CASSLFGTGIYEQYF,TGCGCCAGCAGCTTGTTCGGGACAGGCATCTACGAGCAGTACTTC
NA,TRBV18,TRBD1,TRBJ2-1,CASSPSDRGLFDEQFF,TGTGCCAGCTCACCATCCGACAGGGGGCTATTCGATGAGCAGTTCTTC
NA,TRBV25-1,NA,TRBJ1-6,CASSDRVPPNSPLHF,TGTGCCAGCAGTGACCGGGTCCCACCAAATTCACCCCTCCACTTT
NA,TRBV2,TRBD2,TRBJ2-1,CASASGRAVEQFF,TGTGCCAGCGCTAGCGGGAGGGCCGTCGAGCAGTTCTTC
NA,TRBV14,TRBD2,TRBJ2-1,CASSQESGRRRNEQFF,TGTGCCAGCAGCCAAGAAAGCGGGAGGCGGCGCAATGAGCAGTTCTTC
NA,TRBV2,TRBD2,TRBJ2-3,CASGGVRQGGLTDTQYF,TGTGCCAGCGGGGGGGTTCGGCAGGGAGGCCTCACAGATACGCAGTATTTT
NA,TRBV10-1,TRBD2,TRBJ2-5,CASSDTSGGQETQYF,TGCGCCAGCAGCGATACTAGCGGGGGACAAGAGACCCAGTACTTC
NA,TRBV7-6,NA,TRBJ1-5,CASSLGGHNQPQHF,TGTGCCAGCAGCTTAGGGGGGCACAATCAGCCCCAGCATTTT
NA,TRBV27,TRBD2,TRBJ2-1,CASSLGNRLAGVGEQFF,TGTGCCAGCAGTTTGGGTAATCGGCTAGCGGGAGTCGGGGAGCAGTTCTTC
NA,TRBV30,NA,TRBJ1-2,CAWSQGFLGYTF,TGTGCCTGGAGCCAGGGGTTTCTTGGCTACACCTTC
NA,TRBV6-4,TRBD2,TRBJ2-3,CASSELAEPTDTQYF,TGTGCCAGCAGTGAACTAGCGGAACCCACAGATACGCAGTATTTT
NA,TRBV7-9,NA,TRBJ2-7,CASSLRGGTEWGSYEQYF,TGTGCCAGCAGCTTAAGAGGAGGGACGGAGTGGGGCTCCTACGAGCAGTACTTC
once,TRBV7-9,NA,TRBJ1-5,CASSFYGQPQHF,TGTGCCAGCAGCTTTTACGGTCAGCCCCAGCATTTT
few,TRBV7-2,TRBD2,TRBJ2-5,CASSTRTSRRWETQYF,TGTGCCAGCAGCACTAGGACTAGCAGAAGGTGGGAGACCCAGTACTTC
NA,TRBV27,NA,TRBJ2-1,CASSFRRPGAPGGDNEQFF,TGTGCCAGCAGTTTCCGACGGCCGGGTGCCCCCGGAGGGGACAATGAGCAGTTCTTC
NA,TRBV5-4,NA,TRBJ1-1,CASSSSRRVAEAFF,TGTGCCAGCAGCTCGTCCCGCAGGGTAGCTGAAGCTTTCTTT
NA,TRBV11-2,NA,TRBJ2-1,CASSSPHLIYNEQFF,TGTGCCAGCAGCTCGCCCCATCTAATCTACAATGAGCAGTTCTTC
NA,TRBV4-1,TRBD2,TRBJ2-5,CASSQAARGRGGGTWETQYF,TGCGCCAGCAGCCAAGCTGCGCGGGGTAGGGGCGGGGGTACTTGGGAGACCCAGTACTTC
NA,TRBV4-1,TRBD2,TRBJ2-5,CASSQTPGLAYRGRETQYF,TGCGCCAGCAGTCAAACTCCGGGACTAGCGTATCGTGGGCGAGAGACCCAGTACTTC